This note documents a single TCR beta chain sequence. Its antigen is still unknown. The authors reverse transcribed all of the isolated RNA, so sequencing captured expressed TCRB transcripts. Sequencing was performed with immunoSEQ multiplex PCR; in TCRdb, only in-frame clones are kept and a portion is missing. The data contain some 360,000 clones, around a tenth of them singletons. This CDR3 has 15 residues. V trimming: 3 bases; J trimming: 0 bases; junction bases outside the gene matches: 5. Germline loops: CDR1 SGDLS, CDR2 YYNGEE. This specimen belongs to a study of beta chain features in type 1 diabetes. Overall study findings and caveats: When Type 1 diabetes patients were examined, their TCRB CDR3s proved moderately but significantly shorter in all four CD4+ subsets.

The receptor was derived from a man aged 30-40 years with type 1 diabetes. The chain combines TRBV9 with TRBJ1-1; TRBD1 agrees at 7 bases. The source material was central memory CD4+ T cells from blood. The CDR3 loop is CASSEGTDMNTEAFF. The DNA of the CDR3 is TGTGCCAGCAGCGAGGGGACAGATATGAACACTGAAGCTTTCTTT.